This TCR beta chain was documented in a study of a mutant IDH1 vaccine in newly diagnosed glioma. The wider study: In some groups vaccination began 4-6 weeks post-radiotherapy; others received it with temozolomide. Scheduled at week 35, visit V12 preceded visit V13, held at week 47.

Turning to this clone: Its antigen is undetermined.

The CDR3 contains 15 residues. V gave up 4 bases and J gave up 4 bases, with 17 bases separating them. Germline V gene data show CDR1 as MNHNS and CDR2 as SASEGT. Specified time point: week 35, safety follow-up. In the vaccine, a single dose held 300 ug of the mutant IDH1 20-mer peptide, along with topical imiquimod. Sequenced by immunoSEQ multiplex PCR; TCRdb stores in-frame clones only, minus some. The sample comprises tens of thousands of clones, approximately 78% of which are singletons, and approximately 10% rests with the top ten. V gene TRBV6-1 combines with J gene TRBJ2-7, with D possibly being TRBD2 (6 bases). The clonotype comes from a woman in her 40s with glioma. Sequenced material: PBMCs, taken from a glioma patient whose treatment included an IDH1 peptide vaccine. DNA of the CDR3: TGTGCCAGCAGTGGGGGGGTTGCCAGACTTTACGAGCAGTACTTC. This translates into CASSGGVARLYEQYF.